The T cell receptor beta chain under discussion was sequenced for a study of T cell responses to AZD1222 COVID-19 vaccine. Concerning this clone itself: What it recognizes is unknown.

General study results and limits: Donors skewed white British and female; clonal diversity was possibly underestimated. Only five to seven AZD1222 recipients tested seropositive at baseline. Reports indicate that nearly half of spike-specific TCRs are directed at unmutated variant regions. After the peak T cell response, and only then, were repertoires sampled.

The method was immunoSEQ multiplex PCR; TCRdb's version includes in-frame clones alone and lacks a portion of them. The data contain roughly 140,000 clones, 88% of them singletons. The CDR3 loop spans 16 amino acids. Trimming pared 1 base from V and 0 bases from J, leaving 10 bases between. CDR1 is SGHKS and CDR2 is YYEKEE in the germline V gene (reference sequence). The chain joins TRBV5-5 to TRBJ2-2; perhaps TRBD1 as D (6 bases). The sample was peripheral blood, taken on day 0 of AZD1222 vaccination. The receptor's source is an adult in good health. The CDR3 reads CASSLNGTPNTGELFF. CDR3 DNA: TGTGCCAGCAGCTTGAACGGGACACCGAACACCGGGGAGCTGTTTTTT.